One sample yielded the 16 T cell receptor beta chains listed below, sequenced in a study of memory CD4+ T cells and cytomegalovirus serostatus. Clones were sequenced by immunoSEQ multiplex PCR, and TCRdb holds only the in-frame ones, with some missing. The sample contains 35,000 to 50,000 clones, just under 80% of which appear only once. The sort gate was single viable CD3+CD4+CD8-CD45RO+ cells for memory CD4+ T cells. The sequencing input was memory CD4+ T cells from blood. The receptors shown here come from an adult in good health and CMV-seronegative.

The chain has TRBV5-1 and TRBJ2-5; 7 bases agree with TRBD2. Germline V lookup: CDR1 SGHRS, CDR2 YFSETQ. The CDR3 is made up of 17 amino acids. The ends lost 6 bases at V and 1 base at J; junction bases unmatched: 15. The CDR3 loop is CASIPGVAGTIQETQYF. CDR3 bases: TGCGCCAGCATCCCAGGAGTCGCGGGGACTATCCAAGAGACCCAGTACTTC.

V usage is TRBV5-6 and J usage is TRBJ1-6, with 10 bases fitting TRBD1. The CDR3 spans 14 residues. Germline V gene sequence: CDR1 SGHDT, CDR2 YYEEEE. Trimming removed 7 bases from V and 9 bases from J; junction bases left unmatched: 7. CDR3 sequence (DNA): TGTGCCAGCGGGGGGGACAGGGGATTTTCACCCCTCCACTTT. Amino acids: CASGGDRGFSPLHF.

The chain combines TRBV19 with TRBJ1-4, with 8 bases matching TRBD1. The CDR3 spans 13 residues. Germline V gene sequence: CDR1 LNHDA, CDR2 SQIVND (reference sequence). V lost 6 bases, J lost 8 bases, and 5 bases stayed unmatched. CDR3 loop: CASSDRGFEKLFF. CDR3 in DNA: TGTGCCAGTAGCGACAGGGGATTCGAAAAACTGTTTTTT.

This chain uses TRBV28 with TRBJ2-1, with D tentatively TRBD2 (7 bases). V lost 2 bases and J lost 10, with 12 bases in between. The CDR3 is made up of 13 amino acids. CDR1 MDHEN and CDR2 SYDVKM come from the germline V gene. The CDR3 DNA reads TGTGCCAGCAGTTTAATAACGGGGGGCGAGCAGTTCTTC. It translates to CASSLITGGEQFF.

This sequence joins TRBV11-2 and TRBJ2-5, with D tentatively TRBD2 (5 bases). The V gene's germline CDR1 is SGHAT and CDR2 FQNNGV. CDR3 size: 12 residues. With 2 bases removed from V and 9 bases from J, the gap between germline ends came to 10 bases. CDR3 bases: TGTGCCAGCAGCTTACGTCCGGAGGCCCAGTACTTC. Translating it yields CASSLRPEAQYF.

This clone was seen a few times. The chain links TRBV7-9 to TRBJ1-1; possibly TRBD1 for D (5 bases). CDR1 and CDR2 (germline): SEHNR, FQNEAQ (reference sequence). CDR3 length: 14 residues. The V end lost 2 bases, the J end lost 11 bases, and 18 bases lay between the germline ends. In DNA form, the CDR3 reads TGTGCCAGCAGCTTACGAGGGACGGGGGAGAGGGCTTTCTTT. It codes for CASSLRGTGERAFF.

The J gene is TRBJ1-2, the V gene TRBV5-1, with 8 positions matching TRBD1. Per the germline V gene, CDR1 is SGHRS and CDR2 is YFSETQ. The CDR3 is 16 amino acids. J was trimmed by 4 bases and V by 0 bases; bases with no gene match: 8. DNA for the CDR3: TGCGCCAGCAGCTTGGCCGTAGACAGGGGAGGCTATGGCTACACCTTC. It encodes CASSLAVDRGGYGYTF.

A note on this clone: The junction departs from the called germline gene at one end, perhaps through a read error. The CDR3 DNA sequence: TGTACCAGCAGCCTTGATCCAGGAATATACGAGCAGTACTTC. This sequence encodes CTSSLDPGIYEQYF. The chain employs TRBV6-6 and TRBJ2-7; D is unresolved. The germline gives CDR1 MNHNY, CDR2 SVGAGI (reference sequence). There are 14 residues in the CDR3.

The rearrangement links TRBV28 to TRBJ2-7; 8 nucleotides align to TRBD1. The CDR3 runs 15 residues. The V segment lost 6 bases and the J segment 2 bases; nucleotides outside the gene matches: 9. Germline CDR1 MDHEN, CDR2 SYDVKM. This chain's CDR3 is CASRTSGGYTYEQYF. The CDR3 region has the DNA TGTGCCAGCAGGACCTCAGGGGGCTATACCTACGAGCAGTACTTC.

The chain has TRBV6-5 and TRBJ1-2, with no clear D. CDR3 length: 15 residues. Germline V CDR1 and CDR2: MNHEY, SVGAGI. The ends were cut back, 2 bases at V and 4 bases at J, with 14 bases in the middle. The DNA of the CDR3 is TGTGCCAGCAGTTACGGTTCCGGCCTCCTCTATGGCTACACCTTC. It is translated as CASSYGSGLLYGYTF.

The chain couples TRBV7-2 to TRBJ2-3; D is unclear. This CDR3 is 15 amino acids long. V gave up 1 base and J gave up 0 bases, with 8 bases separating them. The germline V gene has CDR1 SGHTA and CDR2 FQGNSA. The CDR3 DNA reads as TGTGCCAGCAGCTTAGTCGTCCGGAGCACAGATACGCAGTATTTT. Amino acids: CASSLVVRSTDTQYF.

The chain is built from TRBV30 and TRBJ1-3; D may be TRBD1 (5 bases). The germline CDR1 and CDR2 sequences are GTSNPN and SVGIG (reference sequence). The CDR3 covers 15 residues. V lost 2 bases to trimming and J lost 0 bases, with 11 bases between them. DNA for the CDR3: TGTGCCTGGAGTCGCGACAGTGGCTCTGGAAACACCATATATTTT. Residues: CAWSRDSGSGNTIYF. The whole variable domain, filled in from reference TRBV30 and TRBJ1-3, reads SQTIHQWPATLVQPVGSPLSLECTVEGTSNPNLYWYRQAAGRGLQLLFYSVGIGQISSEVPQNLSASRPQDRQFILSSKKLLLSDSGFYLCAWSRDSGSGNTIYFGEGSWLTVV.

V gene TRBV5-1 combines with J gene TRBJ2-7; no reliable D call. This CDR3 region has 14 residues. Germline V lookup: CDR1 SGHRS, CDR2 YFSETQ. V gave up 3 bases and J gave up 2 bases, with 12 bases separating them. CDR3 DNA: TGCGCCAGCAGCTCTGACACCTTCCCCTACGAGCAGTACTTC. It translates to CASSSDTFPYEQYF.

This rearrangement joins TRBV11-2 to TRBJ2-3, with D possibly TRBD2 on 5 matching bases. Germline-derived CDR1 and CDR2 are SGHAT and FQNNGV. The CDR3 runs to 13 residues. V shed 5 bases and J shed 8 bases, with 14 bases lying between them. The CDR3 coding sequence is TGTGCCAGCAGCGTCGAGCGGCTAGGTACGCAGTATTTT. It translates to CASSVERLGTQYF.

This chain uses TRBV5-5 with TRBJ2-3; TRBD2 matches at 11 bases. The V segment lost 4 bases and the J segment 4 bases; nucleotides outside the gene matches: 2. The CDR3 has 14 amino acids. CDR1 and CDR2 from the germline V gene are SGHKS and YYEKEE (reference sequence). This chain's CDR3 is CASSRTSGSDTQYF. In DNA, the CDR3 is TGTGCCAGCAGCAGGACTAGCGGGTCAGATACGCAGTATTTT.

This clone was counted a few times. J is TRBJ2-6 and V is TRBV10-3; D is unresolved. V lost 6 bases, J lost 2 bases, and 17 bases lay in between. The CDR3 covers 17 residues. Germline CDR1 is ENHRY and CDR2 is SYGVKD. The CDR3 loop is CAIRAPVASPGANVLTF. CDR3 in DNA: TGTGCCATCAGGGCCCCTGTCGCAAGTCCTGGGGCCAACGTCCTGACTTTC.